This T cell receptor beta chain was found in a study of shared clonotypes between healthy human individuals. Study background: A donor's plate count was three for CD4 naive and three for CD4 memory; CD8 naive had two and CD8 memory one.

Produced via immunoSEQ multiplex PCR; TCRdb's table is partial and in-frame only. The sample yields a few million clones, almost 96% seen once. Germline CDR1 and CDR2: MDHEN and SYDVKM. The CDR3 has 11 residues. V lost 6 bases and J 10 bases, leaving 10 bases between the germline ends. In regard to this clone: Its target is not known.

Donors were healthy HIV-negative adults without recent acute infections or vaccinations. Notes on the study in general: The study found about 5% of naive CD4 clonotypes shared across several donors.

The sample taken for sequencing was naive CD4+ T cells sorted from blood. Indicated subset: CD45RA+ positively selected. The rearrangement links TRBV28 to TRBJ1-5; D unresolved. The sequence came from a man younger than 35 in good health. The CDR3 DNA follows: TGTGCCAGCAGCGGGGAACATCCCCAGCATTTT. It codes for CASSGEHPQHF.